One sample yielded the 19 T cell receptor beta chains listed below, sequenced in a study of cytomegalovirus exposure and HLA in healthy donors. Primers included in the PCR were 60 Vbeta and 13 Jbeta primers. TCRdb keeps only in-frame clones here, not all; method: immunoSEQ multiplex PCR. This sample has 200,000 to 250,000 clones, with about 84% found just once. Sequencing used PBMCs. The receptors were sampled from a human donor in good health.

This chain uses TRBV5-6 with TRBJ1-6; 7 bases are a match to TRBD1. This CDR3 region has 15 residues. Germline values: CDR1 SGHDT, CDR2 YYEEEE. V trimming: 5 bases; J trimming: 7 bases; junction bases outside the gene matches: 9. Written as DNA, the CDR3 is TGTGCCAGCAGGCCAGGGGGGAGTTGGAATTCACCCCTCCACTTT. Protein: CASRPGGSWNSPLHF.

This clone has just a few counts. The rearrangement uses TRBV7-9 and TRBJ2-2; D gene uncertain. Trimming took off 2 bases at V and 0 bases at J, with 10 bases between the two ends. Germline V gene lookup returns CDR1 SEHNR and CDR2 FQNEAQ (reference sequence). CDR3 size: 16 residues. This CDR3 is CASSLLSSANTGELFF. CDR3 in DNA: TGTGCCAGCAGCTTACTCTCCAGCGCGAACACCGGGGAGCTGTTTTTT. The complete variable domain, with remaining parts taken from reference TRBV7-9 and TRBJ2-2, reads DTGVSQNPRHKITKRGQNVTFRCDPISEHNRLYWYRQTLGQGPEFLTYFQNEAQLEKSRLLSDRFSAERPKGSFSTLEIQRTEQGDSAMYLCASSLLSSANTGELFFGEGSRLTVL.

The rearrangement uses TRBV11-2 and TRBJ1-2, with 7 bases aligning to TRBD1. The germline V gene has CDR1 SGHAT and CDR2 FQNNGV. This CDR3 spans 14 amino acids. The V and J ends lost 5 bases and 6 bases, in that order; junction bases with no gene match: 9. CDR3 region: CASSTRRQGDGYTF. CDR3 bases: TGTGCCAGCAGCACCCGAAGACAGGGCGATGGCTACACCTTC.

A word on this clone: Other DNA sequences of this sample code for an identical CDR3. The rearrangement links TRBV5-1 to TRBJ2-5, with 11 bases matching TRBD1. The trim removed 2 bases at V and 5 bases at J, leaving 5 bases unmatched. Germline lookup yields CDR1 SGHRS and CDR2 YFSETQ. The CDR3 consists of 15 residues. This CDR3 is CASSLGQGARETQYF. The CDR3 DNA reads as TGCGCCAGCAGCTTAGGACAGGGGGCACGGGAGACCCAGTACTTC. Using reference TRBV5-1 and TRBJ2-5 for the parts outside the CDR3, the full variable domain is KAGVTQTPRYLIKTRGQQVTLSCSPISGHRSVSWYQQTPGQGLQFLFEYFSETQRNKGNFPGRFSGRQFSNSRSEMNVSTLELGDSALYLCASSLGQGARETQYFGPGTRLLVL.

The gene calls are TRBV28 and TRBJ1-2; 8 nucleotides agree with TRBD1. V lost 5 bases, J lost 4 bases, and 9 bases stayed unmatched. The V gene's germline CDR1 is MDHEN and CDR2 SYDVKM. CDR3 length: 15 residues. The CDR3 DNA reads TGTGCCAGCAGTCCCCCGGGCAGGGGGCTCTATGGCTACACCTTC. Amino acid sequence: CASSPPGRGLYGYTF.

The J gene is TRBJ2-5, the V gene TRBV4-1; 7 positions match TRBD1. The V segment lost 1 base and the J segment 4 bases; nucleotides outside the gene matches: 3. CDR1 MGHRA and CDR2 YSYEKL come from the germline V gene. CDR3 length: 14 amino acids. DNA of the CDR3: TGCGCCAGCAGCCAAGGAGGGGGCGCAGAGACCCAGTACTTC. It specifies CASSQGGGAETQYF.

This clone has just a few counts. J is TRBJ1-2 and V is TRBV5-1, with D tentatively TRBD1 (6 bases). The CDR3 totals 15 residues. In germline, CDR1 is SGHRS, CDR2 YFSETQ. V lost 0 bases and J 1 base, leaving 10 bases between the germline ends. The CDR3 spells CASSLGYRDNYGYTF. CDR3 in DNA: TGCGCCAGCAGCTTGGGGTACAGGGATAACTATGGCTACACCTTC.

CDR3 loop: CASSYRQGGEKLFF. The CDR3 nucleotides are TGTGCCAGCAGCTACCGACAGGGAGGAGAAAAACTGTTTTTT. The V and J genes are TRBV7-9 and TRBJ1-4; 7 nucleotides agree with TRBD1. Trimming took 4 bases from V and 8 from J; bases not matched to a gene: 7. In germline, CDR1 is SEHNR, CDR2 FQNEAQ (reference sequence). This CDR3 has 14 residues.

The chain recombines TRBV15 with TRBJ2-7; D not certain. Germline CDR1 reads LNHNV; CDR2 reads YYDKDF (reference sequence). V was shortened by 0 bases and J by 3 bases, with 12 bases between the two germline ends. The CDR3 contains 15 residues. CDR3 loop: CATSRDNTAFYEQYF. CDR3 sequence (DNA): TGTGCCACCAGCAGAGATAACACAGCCTTCTACGAGCAGTACTTC.

V and J are TRBV7-6 and TRBJ2-7, with 12 bases fitting TRBD1. The CDR3 has 14 residues. Trimming took 5 bases from V and 5 from J; bases not matched to a gene: 4. Looked up from germline, CDR1 is SGHVS and CDR2 is FNYEAQ. This chain's CDR3 is CASSKGTGGHEQYF. The DNA of the CDR3 is TGTGCCAGCAGCAAGGGGACAGGGGGCCACGAGCAGTACTTC. The variable domain in full, with the rest retrieved from reference TRBV7-6 and TRBJ2-7, is GAGVSQSPRYKVTKRGQDVALRCDPISGHVSLYWYRQALGQGPEFLTYFNYEAQQDKSGLPNDRFSAERPEGSISTLTIQRTEQRDSAMYRCASSKGTGGHEQYFGPGTRLTVT.

The chain couples TRBV6-1 to TRBJ2-7; D gene ambiguous. Deletions cut 6 bases from V and 2 bases from J, with 11 bases between. This CDR3 spans 13 amino acids. Germline V lookup: CDR1 MNHNS, CDR2 SASEGT. CDR3 DNA sequence: TGTGCCAGCAGACTGTCCCTCCCCTACGAGCAGTACTTC. Translation: CASRLSLPYEQYF.

The rearrangement uses TRBV15 and TRBJ2-1; 7 bases fit TRBD2. CDR3 size: 15 residues. Losses at the gene ends were 0 bases for V and 6 bases for J; bases not matched to a gene: 5. The V gene's germline CDR1 is LNHNV and CDR2 YYDKDF (reference sequence). This chain's CDR3 is CATSRDPSGLNEQFF. The CDR3 coding sequence is TGTGCCACCAGCAGAGATCCTAGCGGACTCAATGAGCAGTTCTTC.

In this sample, this clone turned up a few times. The chain uses TRBV4-1 and TRBJ2-7; TRBD2 agrees at 10 bases. Germline CDR1 MGHRA, CDR2 YSYEKL. This CDR3 spans 16 amino acids. V lost 5 bases and J lost 1; bases outside the gene matches: 8. As DNA, the CDR3 is TGCGCCAGCAGCAAAACGGGACTAGCGATTTCCTACGAGCAGTACTTC. This translates into CASSKTGLAISYEQYF.

The chain combines TRBV19 with TRBJ1-1; tentative D call: TRBD1 (5 bases). Germline assignment: CDR1 LNHDA and CDR2 SQIVND (reference sequence). The CDR3 spans 12 residues. V gave up 7 bases and J gave up 9 bases, with 15 bases separating them. CDR3 nucleotides: TGTGCCAGTACCCTCCCGGGACTACAAGCTTTCTTT. Protein sequence: CASTLPGLQAFF.

J is TRBJ1-5 and V is TRBV5-8; D possibly corresponds to TRBD1 (5 bases). The CDR3 spans 14 residues. V gave up 0 bases and J gave up 9 bases, with 13 bases separating them. Germline V gene data show CDR1 as SGHTS and CDR2 as YDEGEE. In DNA form, the CDR3 reads TGTGCCAGCAGCTTGGAGGGGCGCTCGGGGCCCCAGCATTTT. It yields the protein CASSLEGRSGPQHF.

This clone has a single count. This chain links TRBV29-1 with TRBJ1-5; D gene uncertain. The CDR3 is 13 amino acids. The V gene lost 6 bases and the J gene lost 0 bases, with 9 bases spanning the gap. The germline V gene encodes CDR1 SQVTM and CDR2 ANQGSEA. The CDR3 DNA sequence: TGCAGCGTCACACCTTATAGCAATCAGCCCCAGCATTTT. This sequence encodes CSVTPYSNQPQHF.

The gene calls are TRBV7-9 and TRBJ1-2; D ambiguous. The germline V gene encodes CDR1 SEHNR and CDR2 FQNEAQ (reference sequence). Trimming pared 5 bases from V and 1 base from J, leaving 11 bases between. CDR3 length: 14 amino acids. The CDR3, as DNA: TGTGCCAGCAGCCCTAACGGGGTTAACTATGGCTACACCTTC. Translated, it gives CASSPNGVNYGYTF.

CDR3 region: CASSLSNRESDEQYF. CDR3 bases: TGTGCCAGCAGCTTATCTAACAGGGAGAGTGACGAGCAGTACTTC. V usage is TRBV7-8 and J usage is TRBJ2-7; D is perhaps TRBD1 (6 bases). The CDR3 consists of 15 residues. In germline, CDR1 is SGHVS, CDR2 FQNEAQ. V dropped 2 bases and J dropped 5 bases, with 16 bases sitting between them.

The chain carries TRBV10-3 and TRBJ2-7; D ambiguous. This CDR3 comprises 13 residues. Trimming took 0 bases from V and 12 from J, leaving 15 bases between them. Germline-derived CDR1 and CDR2 are ENHRY and SYGVKD. The CDR3: CAISESGPSVRYF. The DNA of the CDR3 is TGTGCCATCAGTGAGTCGGGCCCATCAGTGAGGTACTTC.